Reported below is one TCR beta chain. The assay was immunoSEQ multiplex PCR, and TCRdb's table has in-frame clones only and misses some. This sample has under 200,000 clones, with roughly nine tenths found just once. This entry comes from a study of control samples from healthy donors and cancer patients. CDR3 length: 14 residues. The V gene's germline CDR1 is SGHTA and CDR2 FQGNSA. Trimming left V 2 bases short and J 3 bases short, with 11 bases between. The sequenced material came from blood. This chain uses TRBV7-2 with TRBJ2-7; perhaps TRBD2 as D (5 bases). The sequence was obtained from a woman aged 25 to 39 in good health. CDR3 amino acids: CASSLSSGLYEQYF. The DNA of the CDR3 is TGTGCCAGCAGCTTATCCAGCGGACTCTACGAGCAGTACTTC.